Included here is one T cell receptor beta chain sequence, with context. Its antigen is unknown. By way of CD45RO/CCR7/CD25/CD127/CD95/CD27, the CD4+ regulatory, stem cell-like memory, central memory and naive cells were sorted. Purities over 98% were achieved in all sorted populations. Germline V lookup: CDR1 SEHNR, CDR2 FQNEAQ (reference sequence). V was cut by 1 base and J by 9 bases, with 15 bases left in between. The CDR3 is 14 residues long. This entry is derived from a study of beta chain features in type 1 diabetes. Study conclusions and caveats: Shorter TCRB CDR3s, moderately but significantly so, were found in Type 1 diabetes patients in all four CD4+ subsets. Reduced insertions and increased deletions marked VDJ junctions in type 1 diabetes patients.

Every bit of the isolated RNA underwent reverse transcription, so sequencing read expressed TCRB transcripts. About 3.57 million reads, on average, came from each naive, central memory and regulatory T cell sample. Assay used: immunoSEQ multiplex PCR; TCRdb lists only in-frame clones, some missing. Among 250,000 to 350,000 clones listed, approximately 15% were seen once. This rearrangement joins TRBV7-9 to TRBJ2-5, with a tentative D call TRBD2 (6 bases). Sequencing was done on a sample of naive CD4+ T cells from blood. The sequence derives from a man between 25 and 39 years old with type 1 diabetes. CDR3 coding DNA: TGTGCCAGCAGCTTAGAGGCCGGGAGCTTGCCCCAGTACTTC. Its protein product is CASSLEAGSLPQYF. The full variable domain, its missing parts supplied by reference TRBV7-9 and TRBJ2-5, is DTGVSQNPRHKITKRGQNVTFRCDPISEHNRLYWYRQTLGQGPEFLTYFQNEAQLEKSRLLSDRFSAERPKGSFSTLEIQRTEQGDSAMYLCASSLEAGSLPQYFGPGTRLLVL.